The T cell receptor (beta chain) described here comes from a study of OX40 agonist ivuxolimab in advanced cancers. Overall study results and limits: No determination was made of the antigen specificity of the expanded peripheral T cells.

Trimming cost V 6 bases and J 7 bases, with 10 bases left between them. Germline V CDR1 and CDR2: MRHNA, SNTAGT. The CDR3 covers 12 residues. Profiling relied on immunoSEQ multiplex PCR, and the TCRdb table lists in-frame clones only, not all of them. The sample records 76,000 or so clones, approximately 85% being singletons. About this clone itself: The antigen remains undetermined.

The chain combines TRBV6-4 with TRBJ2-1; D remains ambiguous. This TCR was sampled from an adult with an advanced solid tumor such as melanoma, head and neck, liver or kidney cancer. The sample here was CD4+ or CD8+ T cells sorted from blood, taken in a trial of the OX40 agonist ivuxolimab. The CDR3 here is CASSSSENEQFF. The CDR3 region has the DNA TGTGCCAGCAGCTCATCGGAGAATGAGCAGTTCTTC.